The source of this TCR beta chain is a study of blood T cell repertoires in COVID-19. The wider study: The United States, Italy and Spain were the sources of the acute and convalescent COVID-19 samples.

The CDR3 has 15 residues. V was cut by 3 bases and J by 6 bases, with 18 bases left in between. CDR1 KGHSH and CDR2 LQKENI come from the germline V gene. Using immunoSEQ multiplex PCR, the repertoire was profiled, and TCRdb retains in-frame clones only, with some absent. This repertoire shows some 100,000 clones, approximately 89% found once; its top ten account for about 1.9%. This chain connects TRBV18 to TRBJ2-7; weak D call: TRBD2 (5 bases). This sequence was found in a man aged 50 to 60 with active COVID-19. Source material: peripheral blood. CDR3: CASSPAFRGLGEQYF. CDR3 bases: TGTGCCAGCTCACCCGCATTCCGGGGTCTAGGCGAGCAGTACTTC.